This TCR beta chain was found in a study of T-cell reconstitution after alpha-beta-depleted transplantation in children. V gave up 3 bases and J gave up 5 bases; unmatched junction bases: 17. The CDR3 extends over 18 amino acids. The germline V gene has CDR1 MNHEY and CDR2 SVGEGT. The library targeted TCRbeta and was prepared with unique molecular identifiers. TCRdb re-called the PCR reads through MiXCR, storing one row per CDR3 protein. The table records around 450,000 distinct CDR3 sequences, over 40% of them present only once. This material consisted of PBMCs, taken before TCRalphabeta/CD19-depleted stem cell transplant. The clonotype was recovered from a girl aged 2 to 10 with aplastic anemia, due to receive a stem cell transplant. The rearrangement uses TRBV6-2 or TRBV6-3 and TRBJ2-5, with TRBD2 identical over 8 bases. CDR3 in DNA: TGTGCCAGCAGTTATCGGGGGAGCGGGAGAGTCACCTGGGAGACCCAGTACTTC. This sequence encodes CASSYRGSGRVTWETQYF.